One and the same sample provided the 25 T cell receptor beta chains below, sequenced in a study of blood T cells in healthy people across ages (dated by TCRdb to between 2015 and 2017). The library was prepared using 5' RACE. Sequencer: Illumina HiSeq 2500. A second PCR of about 7 to 12 cycles was run with a J-beta primer mix and a sample-barcoded 5' primer. TCRdb's own reprocessing of the public reads used fastp at Q25 and MiXCR and kept productive beta chains. Identical CDR3 proteins give one entry, which carries the most common genes and DNA. Present in this sample are about 840,000 distinct CDR3 sequences, 25% to 30% of which were seen just once. Roughly 10% of the sample belongs to the ten largest clones. This same sample was also taken into another study, of T cells of mothers and their children.

Specimen: blood. These receptors came from a woman between 40 and 55 years old in good health.

Concerning this clonotype: A read error is possible here, since a much larger clone lies one base away. V is TRBV7-9 and J is TRBJ2-7, with 10 bases matching TRBD1. CDR3 length equals 14 residues. Germline CDR1 is SEHNR and CDR2 is FQNEAQ (reference sequence). Here the CDR3 DNA reads TGTGTCAGCAGCGTCGGGACAGGGGACTACGAGCAGTACTTC. Residues: CVSSVGTGDYEQYF.

J is TRBJ1-1 and V is TRBV6-5, with D maybe TRBD1 (6 bases). V lost 7 bases and J 1 base, leaving 13 bases between the germline ends. This CDR3 is built from 14 residues. Germline V CDR1 and CDR2: MNHEY, SVGAGI. The CDR3 protein is CASNRAGANTEAFF. The CDR3 DNA reads as TGTGCCAGCAACCGGGCGGGGGCGAACACTGAAGCTTTCTTT.

This clonotype occurred a few times. The V call is TRBV7-9, the J call TRBJ2-3; TRBD1 matches 7 bases. V gave up 8 bases and J gave up 0 bases; unmatched junction bases: 2. CDR3 length equals 13 residues. CDR1 and CDR2 from the germline V gene are SEHNR and FQNEAQ (reference sequence). Here the CDR3 DNA reads TGTGCCAGCGGGGACAGAAGCACAGATACGCAGTATTTT. Translating it yields CASGDRSTDTQYF.

This clonotype was found a few times. The chain joins TRBV29-1 to TRBJ2-3; no firm D call. CDR1 SQVTM and CDR2 ANQGSEA come from the germline V gene. V gave up 2 bases and J gave up 7 bases, with 10 bases separating them. This CDR3 is built from 12 residues. The CDR3 spells CSVELVSNTQYF. Here the CDR3 DNA reads TGCAGCGTTGAACTAGTTTCAAATACGCAGTATTTT.

The table lists this clonotype with a few counts. In DNA form, the CDR3 reads TGCAGTGCTAGAGGGACTTCAAAATATACGCAGTATTTT. Protein product: CSARGTSKYTQYF. The V gene is TRBV20-1, the J gene TRBJ2-3; D is perhaps TRBD2 (5 bases). This CDR3 spans 13 amino acids. V lost 1 base and J lost 7, with 12 bases in between. Germline assignment: CDR1 DFQATT and CDR2 SNEGSKA (reference sequence).

The CDR3 sequence: CSAHSTSGGPQKYYEQYF. DNA for the CDR3: TGCAGTGCTCATTCGACTAGCGGGGGCCCTCAGAAATACTACGAGCAGTACTTC. The chain carries TRBV20-1 and TRBJ2-7, with 12 nucleotides matching TRBD2. Trimming cost V 5 bases and J 3 bases; bases outside gene matches: 17. This CDR3 contains 18 residues. Germline loops: CDR1 DFQATT, CDR2 SNEGSKA (reference sequence).

At least ten counts were recorded for this clonotype. This chain uses TRBV6-5 with TRBJ2-5; D call uncertain. The CDR3 runs to 15 residues. Trimming removed 5 bases from V and 1 base from J, with 14 bases in between. Germline V gene data show CDR1 as MNHEY and CDR2 as SVGAGI. CDR3 residues: CASSPYWSSQETQYF. The DNA of the CDR3 is TGTGCCAGCAGTCCCTACTGGTCCTCCCAAGAGACCCAGTACTTC.

This clonotype was observed a few times. The gene calls are TRBV28 and TRBJ1-2; unclear D gene. Germline V gene sequence: CDR1 MDHEN, CDR2 SYDVKM. V was clipped by 0 bases and J by 1 base, with 9 bases between them. This CDR3 spans 15 amino acids. CDR3 amino acids: CASSLWGRDNYGYTF. The CDR3 nucleotides are TGTGCCAGCAGTTTATGGGGGAGAGATAACTATGGCTACACCTTC.

This clonotype was detected many times. The rearrangement links TRBV7-2 to TRBJ1-6; D is uncertain. The V gene lost 2 bases and the J gene lost 4 bases, with 9 bases spanning the gap. Germline CDR1 and CDR2: SGHTA and FQGNSA. CDR3 length equals 15 residues. CDR3 bases: TGTGCCAGCAGCTTACTTACGGGTTATAATTCACCCCTCCACTTT. Its protein is CASSLLTGYNSPLHF.

With regard to this clonotype: A junction boundary mismatches the germline segment, possibly from a read error. The rearrangement joins TRBV6-6 to TRBJ2-4; TRBD1 matches 7 bases. The CDR3 consists of 14 residues. Germline values: CDR1 MNHNY, CDR2 SVGAGI (reference sequence). The CDR3 DNA follows: TGTGCCAGCACCCTCTCGGGGACAGAAAACATTCGGTACTTC. It codes for CASTLSGTENIRYF.

J is TRBJ1-5 and V is TRBV6-1; D uncertain. Germline V gene data show CDR1 as MNHNS and CDR2 as SASEGT. CDR3 length: 15 amino acids. V was pared by 1 base and J by 1 base, with 8 bases between. This CDR3 reads CASSEGVVSNQPQHF. The CDR3 nucleotides are TGTGCCAGCAGTGAAGGCGTGGTGAGCAATCAGCCCCAGCATTTT.

This chain connects TRBV6-5 to TRBJ1-5; perhaps TRBD1 as D (6 bases). With 5 bases removed from V and 3 bases from J, the gap between germline ends came to 14 bases. The CDR3 sequence is 15 residues long. The germline V gene has CDR1 MNHEY and CDR2 SVGAGI. CDR3 sequence reads: CASSKTGATNQPQHF. CDR3 sequence (DNA): TGTGCCAGCAGTAAGACAGGAGCAACCAATCAGCCCCAGCATTTT.

The chain employs TRBV6-5 and TRBJ2-5; 9 nucleotides agree with TRBD2. The germline gives CDR1 MNHEY, CDR2 SVGAGI. The junction had 4 bases not matched to a gene; V was cut back by 4 bases and J by 1 base. The CDR3 extends over 15 amino acids. DNA for the CDR3: TGTGCCAGCAGTTCTAGCGGGGAGACCCAAGAGACCCAGTACTTC. Its translation: CASSSSGETQETQYF.

In its sample, this clonotype was seen many times. The chain has TRBV7-2 and TRBJ2-5, with 12 bases fitting TRBD2. V was pared by 4 bases and J by 4 bases, with 1 base of the junction left unmatched. The CDR3 covers 14 residues. Germline assignment: CDR1 SGHTA and CDR2 FQGNSA. CDR3 region: CASSSGLAGETQYF. DNA for the CDR3: TGTGCCAGCAGCTCGGGACTAGCGGGAGAGACCCAGTACTTC.

This clonotype occurred many times. The V and J genes are TRBV28 and TRBJ2-1, with 8 bases aligning to TRBD2. The length of the CDR3 is 15 residues. With 3 bases clipped from V and 8 bases from J, the junction kept 9 bases outside the gene matches. Germline CDR1 is MDHEN and CDR2 is SYDVKM. CDR3 in amino acids: CASSFAGTRFHEQFF. CDR3 in DNA: TGTGCCAGCAGTTTTGCCGGGACTAGATTCCATGAGCAGTTCTTC.

This clonotype was seen many times. The rearrangement uses TRBV7-9 and TRBJ2-1; possibly TRBD1 for D (7 bases). Per the germline V gene, CDR1 is SEHNR and CDR2 is FQNEAQ (reference sequence). The CDR3 contains 16 residues. V was pared by 1 base and J by 7 bases, with 17 bases between. This chain's CDR3 is CASSLGGGGFSNEQFF. CDR3 coding DNA: TGTGCCAGCAGCTTAGGAGGAGGGGGCTTTTCGAATGAGCAGTTCTTC.

A few counts support this clonotype. V and J are TRBV5-1 and TRBJ1-3; 8 bases line up with TRBD1. In germline, CDR1 is SGHRS, CDR2 YFSETQ. Losses at the gene ends were 2 bases for V and 1 base for J; bases not matched to a gene: 2. The CDR3 loop spans 15 amino acids. The CDR3 DNA follows: TGCGCCAGCAGCTTTCAGGGGGCTTCTGGAAACACCATATATTTT. The encoded protein is CASSFQGASGNTIYF.

The J gene is TRBJ2-5, the V gene TRBV7-3; 7 bases agree with TRBD1. The J call may be wrong; the DNA end is better matched by TRBJ2-7. This CDR3 contains 14 residues. Germline-derived CDR1 and CDR2 are SGHTA and FQGTGA. This CDR3 reads CASSAQGYPYEQYF. DNA of the CDR3: TGTGCCAGCAGCGCACAGGGGTATCCCTACGAGCAGTACTTC.

The gene calls are TRBV12-3 or TRBV12-4 and TRBJ2-3, with D unclear. The CDR3 extends over 14 amino acids. Trimming removed 7 bases at V and 5 bases at J, with 16 bases between. The chain's CDR3 is CASNCLGSLDTQYF. CDR3 in DNA: TGTGCCAGCAATTGTCTCGGGTCGCTAGATACGCAGTATTTT.

This chain connects TRBV7-2 to TRBJ2-7; TRBD2 agrees at 15 bases. The CDR3 has 16 residues. The junction had 6 bases not matched to a gene; V was cut back by 3 bases and J by 6 bases. Per the germline V gene, CDR1 is SGHTA and CDR2 is FQGNSA. CDR3 DNA sequence: TGTGCCAGCAGCTTTACCGGGACTAGCGGGAGGCGCGAGCAGTACTTC. It encodes CASSFTGTSGRREQYF.

This clonotype was counted a few times. This chain's CDR3 is CSARALKTGAHSSSYNSPLHF. The CDR3 DNA reads TGCAGTGCTAGGGCCCTAAAGACAGGGGCACATTCGAGCTCCTATAATTCACCCCTCCACTTT. This chain links TRBV20-1 with TRBJ1-6; 8 bases line up with TRBD1. Trimming took 3 bases from V and 0 from J; bases not matched to a gene: 19. The CDR3 spans 21 residues. The V gene's germline CDR1 is DFQATT and CDR2 SNEGSKA (reference sequence).

In regard to this clonotype: Germline and junction disagree at one end, which may indicate a read error. The chain links TRBV6-6 to TRBJ2-5; TRBD2 matches 8 bases. There are 14 residues in the CDR3. CDR1 MNHNY and CDR2 SVGAGI come from the germline V gene (reference sequence). CDR3 nucleotides: TGTGTCAGCAGTCTGGGCGGGGGGCAAGAGACCCAGTACTTC. It specifies CVSSLGGGQETQYF.

This clonotype was counted between two and nine times. The chain couples TRBV7-2 to TRBJ2-3; no clear D. CDR1 SGHTA and CDR2 FQGNSA come from the germline V gene. This CDR3 is built from 14 residues. Trimming removed 3 bases at V and 0 bases at J, with 7 bases between. In DNA, the CDR3 is TGTGCCAGCAGCTTCCAAATAAGCACAGATACGCAGTATTTT. Residues: CASSFQISTDTQYF.

Ten or more counts support this clonotype. The V gene is TRBV3-1, the J gene TRBJ2-7; possible D gene TRBD1, 6 bases. Germline V lookup: CDR1 LGHDT, CDR2 YNNKEL (reference sequence). The CDR3 sequence is 14 residues long. The ends were cut back, 1 base at V and 6 bases at J, with 13 bases in the middle. CDR3 in DNA: TGTGCCAGCAGCCAAGGACAGGTGTCTCTCGAGCAGTACTTC. This gives the protein CASSQGQVSLEQYF.

Note on this clonotype: A read error may produce the germline difference seen at one junction end. This chain joins TRBV12-3 or TRBV12-4 and TRBJ2-7, with a possible D match to TRBD2 (6 bases). CDR3 length: 14 residues. The CDR3 DNA reads as TGTGTCAGCACCACGGGTAGCGGCTCCTACGAGCAGTACTTC. It translates to CVSTTGSGSYEQYF.